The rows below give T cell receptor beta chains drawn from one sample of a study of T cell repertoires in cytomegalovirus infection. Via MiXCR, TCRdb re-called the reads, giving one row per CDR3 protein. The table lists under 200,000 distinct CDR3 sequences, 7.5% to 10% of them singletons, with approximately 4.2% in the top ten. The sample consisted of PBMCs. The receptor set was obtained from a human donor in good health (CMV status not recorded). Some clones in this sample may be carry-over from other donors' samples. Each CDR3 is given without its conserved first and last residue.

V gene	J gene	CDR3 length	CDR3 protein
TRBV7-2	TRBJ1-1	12	ASSPQGMNTEAF
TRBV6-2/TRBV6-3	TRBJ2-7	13	ASSSSTSVHYEQY
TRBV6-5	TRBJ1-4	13	ASSYVGDINEKLF
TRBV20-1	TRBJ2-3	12	SAKLASSTDTQY
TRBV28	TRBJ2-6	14	AAGQLNSLGANVLT
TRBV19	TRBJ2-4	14	ASSIPRTGLEDIQY
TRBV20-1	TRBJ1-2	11	SASVREANGYT
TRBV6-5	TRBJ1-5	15	ASRESWTGLSNQPQH
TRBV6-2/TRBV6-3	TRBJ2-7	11	ASSYRGDYEQY
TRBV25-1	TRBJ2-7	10	ASSGSGTKQY
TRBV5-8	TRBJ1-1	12	ASSPRGRDTEAF
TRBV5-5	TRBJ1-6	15	ASSQFWTNSYNSPLH
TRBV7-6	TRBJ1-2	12	ASSDTGTGGGYT
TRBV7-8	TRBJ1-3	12	ASSLDISGNTIY
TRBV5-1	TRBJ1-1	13	ASSLSAALNTEAF
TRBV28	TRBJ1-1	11	ASSDREDTEAF
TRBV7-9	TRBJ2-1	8	ASSLQQQF
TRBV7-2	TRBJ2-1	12	ASSLGGLGNEQF
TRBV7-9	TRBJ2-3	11	ASGGAGIDTQY
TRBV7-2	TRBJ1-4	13	ASRPPGTGIEKLF
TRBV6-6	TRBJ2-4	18	ASSYSLSRLAGGAKNIQY
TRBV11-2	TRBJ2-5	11	ASRGLARETQY
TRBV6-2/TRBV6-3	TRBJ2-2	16	ASSQITRRDKNTGELF
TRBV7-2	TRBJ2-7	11	ASSSGSFYEQY
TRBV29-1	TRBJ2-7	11	SALRGAGNEQY
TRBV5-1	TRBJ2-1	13	ATQPSGGAYNEQF
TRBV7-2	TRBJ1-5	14	ASSDNGPVVGQPQH
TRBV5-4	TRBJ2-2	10	VSSPPAGELF
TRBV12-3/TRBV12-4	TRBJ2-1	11	ASGGGVYNEQF